This T cell receptor beta chain stems from a study of cytomegalovirus exposure and HLA in healthy donors. Whole-study findings and limits: Being productive about 90% or about 30% of the time was typical of most TCR beta V segments in an earlier analysis. Per a later analysis, fewer than 20,000 TCR beta sequences showed association with HLA alleles at 0.05 false discovery rate.

V lost 2 bases and J 7 bases, leaving 5 bases between the germline ends. The CDR3 covers 11 residues. The germline V gene has CDR1 WSHSY and CDR2 SAAADI. The primer mix had 60 Vbeta and 13 Jbeta primers. Generated by immunoSEQ multiplex PCR, the TCRdb table keeps only in-frame clones and is missing some. This table has about 150,000 clones, roughly 80% appearing once. About this clone itself: As yet, its antigen is unknown.

This chain joins TRBV10-2 and TRBJ1-2, with no clear D. The TCR sequence derives from a middle-aged man in good health and CMV-seropositive. The sequenced sample was PBMCs. CDR3 sequence: CASSEGLGYTF. The CDR3 DNA reads as TGCGCCAGCAGTGAGGGACTTGGCTACACCTTC.